There are a few counts of the clone carrying this T cell receptor (beta chain). The target antigen is unknown. This record comes from a study of T cell clonality in common variable immunodeficiency. Findings of the study overall: Fewer deletions and N-nucleotide insertions were reportedly seen in common variable immunodeficiency TCR beta sequences.

Profiled with immunoSEQ multiplex PCR; TCRdb holds only in-frame clones, not every one. The specimen has 25,000 to 30,000 clones, none found just once. Sequenced sample: peripheral blood mononuclear cells. The clonotype originates from a human donor with common variable immunodeficiency.

The sequenced CDR3 bases are TGTGCCAGCAGCGAAAGTACAGGGGGCGGAGAGACC. It is translated as CASSESTGGGET. In full, the CDR3 is CASSESTGGGETQYF. The chain links TRBV2 to TRBJ2-5; 9 bases map to TRBD1. The sequence runs out 3 residues before the end of the CDR3; the remainder is reconstructed from the germline J gene. This CDR3 region has 15 residues. With 6 bases clipped from V and 4 bases from J, the junction kept 9 bases outside the gene matches. CDR1 and CDR2 (germline): SNHLY, FYNNEI. The full variable domain, its missing parts supplied by reference TRBV2 and TRBJ2-5, is EPEVTQTPSHQVTQMGQEVILRCVPISNHLYFYWYRQILGQKVEFLVSFYNNEISEKSEIFDDQFSVERPDGSNFTLKIRSTKLEDSAMYFCASSESTGGGETQYFGPGTRLLVL.